The text below deals with one T cell receptor beta chain. Its antigen is undetermined. At the Johns Hopkins FTIC core, DNA taken from cultured CD4+ T cells was sequenced by way of the Oncomine TCR Beta short-read assay. Genomic DNA from cultured CD4+ T cells was extracted. TCRdb itself ran the PCR reads through MiXCR, one entry per CDR3 protein. The top ten clones hold around a fifth of a sample with about 7,900 distinct CDR3 sequences, more than 20% of them seen once. These data originate in a study of vaccination and CD4 T cells after COVID-19. The treatment denotes: approximately 10-day PBMC culture with coronavirus spike peptide pools or control peptides (ViraFEST assay). J gave up 7 bases and V 4 bases, and 4 bases lay outside the gene matches. This CDR3 is built from 14 residues. Germline CDR1 SGHTA, CDR2 FQGTGA.

The starting material was CD4+ T cells from blood, cultured in vitro, obtained after SARS-CoV-2 vaccination. The rearrangement joins TRBV7-3 to TRBJ2-2; 9 bases line up with TRBD1. The sequence came from a human donor who had recovered from COVID-19. The CDR3 coding sequence is TGTGCCAGCAGCTACAGGGGGCGGAGCGGGGAGCTGTTTTTT. Its protein product is CASSYRGRSGELFF.